This is a list of T cell receptor beta chains from one sample in a study of cytomegalovirus exposure and HLA in healthy donors. Here immunoSEQ multiplex PCR was the method, and the copy in TCRdb shows in-frame clones only, minus some. The table includes about 170,000 clones, roughly 81% detected once. Sequencing was performed on PBMCs. These receptors were taken from a young man in good health and CMV-seropositive. Each CDR3 is given with its conserved first and last residue. The D gene is left open where the match is weak. Rows may omit the clone size; those that give it use once, few, many or a size class.

D gene	J gene	clone size	V gene	CDR3 DNA	CDR3 protein
-	TRBJ2-7	-	TRBV2	TGTGCCAGCAGTGCCGGTTCAGGCTTCGAGCAGTACTTC	CASSAGSGFEQYF
TRBD2	TRBJ2-1	-	TRBV6-1	TGTGCCAGCATAGGCGGGAGGTGGCCCGGGGAGCAGTTCTTC	CASIGGRWPGEQFF
TRBD1	TRBJ1-3	-	TRBV5-5	TGTGCCAGCAGCTTGGGGGACAGGGCTGGAAACACCATATATTTT	CASSLGDRAGNTIYF
-	TRBJ2-3	once	TRBV7-8	TGTGCCAGCAGCTCATTCGCGGATACGCAGTATTTT	CASSSFADTQYF
TRBD2	TRBJ2-7	-	TRBV6-5	TGTGCCAGCAGTTATCAGCGGGAGGGTCCCTACGAGCAGTACTTC	CASSYQREGPYEQYF
-	TRBJ2-1	-	TRBV19	TGTGCCAGTAGTATGGGGGGAGCAAATGAGCAGTTCTTC	CASSMGGANEQFF
-	TRBJ1-2	-	TRBV7-9	TGTGCCAGCAGTTTCTCAGGAAACTATGGCTACACCTTC	CASSFSGNYGYTF
-	TRBJ2-3	-	TRBV7-8	TGTGCCAGCAGCGGGCTCAGCACAGATACGCAGTATTTT	CASSGLSTDTQYF
-	TRBJ2-1	-	TRBV19	TGTGCCAGTAGTCCAACATGGAGCTCCTACAATGAGCAGTTCTTC	CASSPTWSSYNEQFF
TRBD2	TRBJ2-1	-	TRBV4-3	TGCGCCAGCAGCCAAGAGGGACTAGCGGGAGAGGATTGTGAGCAGTTCTTC	CASSQEGLAGEDCEQFF
-	TRBJ2-3	-	TRBV4-1	TGCGCCAGCAGCCAAGCGGGAGAGACAGATACGCAGTATTTT	CASSQAGETDTQYF
-	TRBJ1-5	few	TRBV9	TGTGCCAGCAGCGAACGGGGGGGCAATCAGCCCCAGCATTTT	CASSERGGNQPQHF
-	TRBJ2-7	few	TRBV6-1	TGTGCCAGCAGTGGGTTAACCGGCGAGCAGTACTTC	CASSGLTGEQYF
TRBD2	TRBJ2-1	-	TRBV2	TGTGCCAGCAGCGACCTAGGGACTAGCGGGAGGGCCCTCATCAATGAGCAGTTCTTC	CASSDLGTSGRALINEQFF
-	TRBJ2-7	-	TRBV7-3	TGTGCCAGCAGCCCGACACTAGATAGGACGTCGGGCGAGCAGTACTTC	CASSPTLDRTSGEQYF
TRBD1	TRBJ1-5	once	TRBV5-6	TGTGCCAGCAGCGGGGGGACAGGGAGGTTTCAGCCCCAGCATTTT	CASSGGTGRFQPQHF
-	TRBJ2-7	-	TRBV29-1	TGCAGCGTTGGGCAGGTGGACTACGAGCAGTACTTC	CSVGQVDYEQYF
TRBD1	TRBJ1-2	-	TRBV15	TGTGCCACCAGGCCGACAGGGGCGGAAGGCTACACCTTC	CATRPTGAEGYTF
TRBD2	TRBJ2-3	-	TRBV18	TGTGCCAGCTCACTCACCCTGGGACTAGCGGGAAGCACAGATACGCAGTATTTT	CASSLTLGLAGSTDTQYF
TRBD1	TRBJ1-2	-	TRBV5-6	TGTGCCAGCAGGGAGGGACAGCGCGTGATCTATGGCTACACCTTC	CASREGQRVIYGYTF
-	TRBJ1-1	once	TRBV9	TGTGCCAGCAGCACCCCAGCCACTCCCGGGAGAGCTTTCTTT	CASSTPATPGRAFF
-	TRBJ1-3	-	TRBV19	TGTGCCAGTCACGACGTAGACTTCTCTGGAAACACCATATATTTT	CASHDVDFSGNTIYF
TRBD2	TRBJ2-7	-	TRBV5-4	TGTGCCAGCAGCTTCCATGGCGGGAGGGCAAACGAGCAGTACTTC	CASSFHGGRANEQYF
-	TRBJ1-3	-	TRBV5-4	TGTGCCAGCAGCTTCGGGGGAAACACCATATATTTT	CASSFGGNTIYF
TRBD1	TRBJ2-7	-	TRBV5-1	TGCGCCAGCAGCTTGGGAGCCGGGACAGTATCCTACGAGCAGTACTTC	CASSLGAGTVSYEQYF
-	TRBJ2-6	-	TRBV11-2	TGTGCCAGCAGCTTAGAAGGGGGAAGCTCTGGGGCCAACGTCCTGACTTTC	CASSLEGGSSGANVLTF
-	TRBJ2-7	-	TRBV7-2	TGTGCCAGCAGCGACAGTTGGGGCTCTGAGCAGTACTTC	CASSDSWGSEQYF
-	TRBJ2-1	-	TRBV29-1	TGCAGCGTTACTAATAGCTCCTACAATGAGCAGTTCTTC	CSVTNSSYNEQFF
-	TRBJ2-5	-	TRBV5-1	TGCGCCAGCAGCTTGGTCTGGGCTCAAGAGACCCAGTACTTC	CASSLVWAQETQYF
TRBD2	TRBJ2-5	-	TRBV19	TGTGCCAGTAGTCCCGGGACTACGGCCCAGTACTTC	CASSPGTTAQYF
TRBD2	TRBJ2-3	-	TRBV30	TGTGCCTGCAGCGGGAACACAGATACGCAGTATTTT	CACSGNTDTQYF
TRBD1	TRBJ1-4	-	TRBV6-1	TGTGCCAGCATCGAGGACAGGGAAAAACTGTTTTTT	CASIEDREKLFF
-	TRBJ2-3	-	TRBV18	TGTGCCAGCTCACCTAGCCCCAGCACAGATACGCAGTATTTT	CASSPSPSTDTQYF
-	TRBJ2-7	-	TRBV2	TGTGCCAGCAGGTCCAGGGTCTCCTACGAGCAGTACTTC	CASRSRVSYEQYF
-	TRBJ1-2	-	TRBV4-2	TGTGCCAGCAGCCAGTCTAGCGGGAGGGACTATGGCTACACCTTC	CASSQSSGRDYGYTF
-	TRBJ1-1	-	TRBV7-9	TGTTCCAGCAGCTACAGGGTAGACACTGAAGCTTTCTTT	CSSSYRVDTEAFF
-	TRBJ2-3	-	TRBV4-3	TGCGCCAGCAGCCAAGATTCGATAGCAAGAGATACGCAGTATTTT	CASSQDSIARDTQYF
TRBD1	TRBJ1-1	few	TRBV5-1	TGCGCCAGCAGCTGGGGACAGGTGAACACTGAAGCTTTCTTT	CASSWGQVNTEAFF
-	TRBJ2-2	-	TRBV9	TGTGCCAGCAGCACCTATACCGGGGAGCTGTTTTTT	CASSTYTGELFF
TRBD2	TRBJ2-1	-	TRBV7-9	TGTGCCAGCAGCTTAGTAGCGGGAGGGCCAGTTGGGCAGTTCTTC	CASSLVAGGPVGQFF
-	TRBJ2-7	once	TRBV2	TGTGCCAGCAGTGACTACCTACAGGGAAGGTTCTACTTC	CASSDYLQGRFYF
TRBD2	TRBJ2-7	-	TRBV2	TGTGCCAGCAGTCCCGGGGGGAGCTCCTACGAGCAGTACTTC	CASSPGGSSYEQYF
-	TRBJ2-3	-	TRBV19	TGTGCCAGTAGTATAGGTGGCGGTTCGGAAGATACGCAGTATTTT	CASSIGGGSEDTQYF
TRBD2	TRBJ2-3	-	TRBV7-9	TGTGCCAGCAGCCTCCCGGGTAGCGGGAGCACAGATACGCAGTATTTT	CASSLPGSGSTDTQYF
TRBD1	TRBJ2-3	-	TRBV4-1	TGCGCCAGCAGCCAAATCTTCTTAGTACAGGGGTCGAGCACAGATACGCAGTATTTT	CASSQIFLVQGSSTDTQYF
TRBD2	TRBJ2-1	-	TRBV5-1	TGCGCCAGCAGCTTGGCACTAGCGGGCTACAATGAGCAGTTCTTC	CASSLALAGYNEQFF
-	TRBJ2-4	-	TRBV10-3	TGTGCCATCAGTGCTGGTGAGAACCAGTACTTC	CAISAGENQYF
TRBD1	TRBJ1-2	-	TRBV2	TGTGCCAGCCGCCTTCCGACAGGGGAGGACTATGGCTACACCTTC	CASRLPTGEDYGYTF
TRBD2	TRBJ2-7	-	TRBV4-3	TGCGCCAGCAGCCCGACTAGCGGGACCTCCTACGAGCAGTACTTC	CASSPTSGTSYEQYF
-	TRBJ2-3	-	TRBV5-1	TGCGCCAGCAGTCCTCGACTTCTAGATACGCAGTATTTT	CASSPRLLDTQYF